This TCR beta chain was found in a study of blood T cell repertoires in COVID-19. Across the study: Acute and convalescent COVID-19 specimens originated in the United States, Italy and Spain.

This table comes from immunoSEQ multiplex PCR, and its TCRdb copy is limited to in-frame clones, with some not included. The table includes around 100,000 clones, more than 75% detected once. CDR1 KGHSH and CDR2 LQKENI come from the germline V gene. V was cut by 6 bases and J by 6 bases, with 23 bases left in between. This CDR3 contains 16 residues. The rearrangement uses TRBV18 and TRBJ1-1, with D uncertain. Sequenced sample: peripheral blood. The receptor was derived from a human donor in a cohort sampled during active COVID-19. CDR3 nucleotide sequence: TGTGCCAGCTCTCGCTCGGGTGGCGGGGATGTCGCTGAAGCTTTCTTT. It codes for CASSRSGGGDVAEAFF.